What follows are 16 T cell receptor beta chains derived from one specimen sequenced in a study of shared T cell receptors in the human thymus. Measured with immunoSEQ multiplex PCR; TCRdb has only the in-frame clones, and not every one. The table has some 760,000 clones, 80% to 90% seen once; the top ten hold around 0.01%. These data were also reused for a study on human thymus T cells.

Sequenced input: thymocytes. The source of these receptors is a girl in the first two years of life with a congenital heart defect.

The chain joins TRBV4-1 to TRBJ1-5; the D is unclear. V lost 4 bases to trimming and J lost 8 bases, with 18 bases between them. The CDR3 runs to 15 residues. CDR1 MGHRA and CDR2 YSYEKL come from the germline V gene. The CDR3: CASSRERSNGEPQHF. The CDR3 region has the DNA TGCGCCAGCAGCCGCGAAAGGTCTAACGGGGAGCCCCAGCATTTT.

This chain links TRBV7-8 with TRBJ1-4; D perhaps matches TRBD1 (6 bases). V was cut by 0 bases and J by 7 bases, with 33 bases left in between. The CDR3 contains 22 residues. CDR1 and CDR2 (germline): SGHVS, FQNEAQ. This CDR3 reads CASSLARYRAVGSLRVGEKLFF. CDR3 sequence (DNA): TGTGCCAGCAGCTTAGCCCGTTACAGGGCTGTGGGTTCCCTACGGGTGGGTGAAAAACTGTTTTTT.

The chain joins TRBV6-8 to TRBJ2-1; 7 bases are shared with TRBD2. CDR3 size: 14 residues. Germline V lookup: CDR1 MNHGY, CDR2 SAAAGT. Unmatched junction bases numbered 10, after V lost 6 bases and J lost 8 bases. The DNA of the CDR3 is TGTGCCAGCAGGCCCGGGAAGCGGGGCTATGAGCAGTTCTTC. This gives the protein CASRPGKRGYEQFF.

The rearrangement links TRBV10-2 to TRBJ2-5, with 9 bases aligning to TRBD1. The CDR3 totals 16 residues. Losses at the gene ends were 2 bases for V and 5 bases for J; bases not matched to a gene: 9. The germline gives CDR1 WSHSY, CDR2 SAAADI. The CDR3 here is CASSERGTGPWETQYF. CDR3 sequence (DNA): TGCGCCAGCAGTGAGAGGGGGACAGGGCCCTGGGAGACCCAGTACTTC.

The CDR3 reads CASRLDRATQETQYF. For the CDR3, the DNA is TGTGCCAGCAGACTCGACAGGGCGACCCAAGAGACCCAGTACTTC. The chain joins TRBV7-2 to TRBJ2-5; TRBD1 agrees at 7 bases. The CDR3 is 15 amino acids. Germline CDR1 reads SGHTA; CDR2 reads FQGNSA. V shed 6 bases and J 1 base; nucleotides not matched to a gene: 8.

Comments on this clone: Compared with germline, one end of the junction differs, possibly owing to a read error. The CDR3 bases are TGTGCCAGCAGTGGTCCCGACATGCTCTTT. It specifies CASSGPDMLF. The gene calls are TRBV6-1 and TRBJ1-1; D is undetermined. Looked up from germline, CDR1 is MNHNS and CDR2 is SASEGT. This CDR3 spans 10 amino acids.

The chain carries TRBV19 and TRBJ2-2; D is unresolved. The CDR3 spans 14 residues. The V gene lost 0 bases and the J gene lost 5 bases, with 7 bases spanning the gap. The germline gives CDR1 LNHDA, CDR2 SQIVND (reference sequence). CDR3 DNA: TGTGCCAGTAGTATAGACAGTTGGACCGGGGAGCTGTTTTTT. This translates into CASSIDSWTGELFF.

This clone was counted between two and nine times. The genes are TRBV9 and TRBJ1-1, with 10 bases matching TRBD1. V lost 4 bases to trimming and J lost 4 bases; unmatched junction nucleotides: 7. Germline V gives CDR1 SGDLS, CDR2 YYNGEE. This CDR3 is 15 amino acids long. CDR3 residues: CASSPQRTGGTEAFF. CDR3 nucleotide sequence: TGTGCCAGCAGCCCCCAAAGGACAGGGGGCACTGAAGCTTTCTTT.

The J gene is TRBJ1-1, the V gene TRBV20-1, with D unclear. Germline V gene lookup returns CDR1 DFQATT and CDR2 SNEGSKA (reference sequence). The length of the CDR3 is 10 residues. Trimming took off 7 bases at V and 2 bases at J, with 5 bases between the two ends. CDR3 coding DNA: TGCAGTGTTACTAACACTGAAGCTTTCTTT. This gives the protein CSVTNTEAFF.

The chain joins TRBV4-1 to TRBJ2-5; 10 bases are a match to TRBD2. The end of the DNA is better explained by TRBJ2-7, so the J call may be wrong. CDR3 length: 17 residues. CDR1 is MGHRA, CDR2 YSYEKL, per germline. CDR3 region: CASSQRASGTSDHEQYF. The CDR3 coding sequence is TGCGCCAGCAGCCAGCGAGCTTCCGGGACTAGCGACCACGAGCAGTACTTC.

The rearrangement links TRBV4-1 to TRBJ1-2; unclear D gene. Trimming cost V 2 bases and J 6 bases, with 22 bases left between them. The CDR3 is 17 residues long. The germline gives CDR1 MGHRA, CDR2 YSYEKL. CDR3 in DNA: TGCGCCAGCAGCCAACGAGTTCGGCACCACAGATCGAATGGCTACACCTTC. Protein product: CASSQRVRHHRSNGYTF.

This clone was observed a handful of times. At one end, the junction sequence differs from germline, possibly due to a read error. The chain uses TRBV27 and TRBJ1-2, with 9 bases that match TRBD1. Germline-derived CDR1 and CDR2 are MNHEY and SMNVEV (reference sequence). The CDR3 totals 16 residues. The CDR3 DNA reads TGTGCCAGCAGTGTATCCAGGGACAGGGAGGCTTATGGCTACACCTTC. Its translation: CASSVSRDREAYGYTF.

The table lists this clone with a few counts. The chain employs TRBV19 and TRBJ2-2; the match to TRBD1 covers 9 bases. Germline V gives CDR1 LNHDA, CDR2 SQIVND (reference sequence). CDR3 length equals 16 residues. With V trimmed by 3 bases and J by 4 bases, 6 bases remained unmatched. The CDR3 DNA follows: TGTGCCAGTAGTATTACAGGGGGCGCAGGCACCGGGGAGCTGTTTTTT. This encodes CASSITGGAGTGELFF.

The CDR3 loop is CASSFHGQGVNNEQFF. In DNA form, the CDR3 reads TGTGCCAGCAGCTTCCACGGACAGGGGGTTAACAATGAGCAGTTCTTC. This rearrangement joins TRBV11-2 to TRBJ2-1; 10 positions match TRBD1. The CDR3 runs to 16 residues. With 3 bases clipped from V and 5 bases from J, the junction kept 7 bases outside the gene matches. Germline CDR1 is SGHAT and CDR2 is FQNNGV.

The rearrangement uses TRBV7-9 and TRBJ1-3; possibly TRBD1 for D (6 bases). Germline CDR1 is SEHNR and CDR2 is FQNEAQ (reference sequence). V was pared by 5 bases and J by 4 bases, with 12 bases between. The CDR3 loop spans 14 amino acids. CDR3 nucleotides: TGTGCCAGCAGCCTTCCCAGGGGAGGAAACACCATATATTTT. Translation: CASSLPRGGNTIYF.

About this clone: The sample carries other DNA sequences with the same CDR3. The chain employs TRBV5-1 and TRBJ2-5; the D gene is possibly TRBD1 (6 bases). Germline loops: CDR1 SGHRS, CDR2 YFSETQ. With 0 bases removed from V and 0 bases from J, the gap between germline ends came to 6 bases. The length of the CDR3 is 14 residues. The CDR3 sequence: CASSLGQDQETQYF. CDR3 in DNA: TGCGCCAGCAGCTTGGGACAGGACCAAGAGACCCAGTACTTC.